This TCR beta chain comes out of a study of human T cells and chemical hapten exposure. Authors' methods: Counting gave a median of around 100,000 TCRs per sample, with values ranging from about 23,224 to 750,000. A single record per CDR3 protein comes from TCRdb applying MiXCR to the RACE reads. These V and J calls derive from TCRdb rather than the authors' analysis. The repertoire includes about 85,000 distinct CDR3 sequences, roughly 10% of them detected once, and more than 1.5% sits in the top ten. Described time point: patch test 2, 6 weeks after DPC sensitization. Stated treatment: therapeutic diphenylcyclopropenone sensitization with weekly scalp DPC. Phlebotomy was performed prior to application of every patch test. Whole blood that had not been fractionated was the source of extracted total RNA. Trimming shortened V by 7 bases and J by 7 bases, and 19 bases separated the two germline ends. This CDR3 is 15 amino acids long.

This clonotype was detected ten times or more. Its target is unknown. Study outcomes and limitations: Expanded TCR counts at PT1 were positively correlated with the patch test score.

The material was whole blood, obtained in connection with sensitization to the hapten diphenylcyclopropenone (DPC). This clonotype was sampled from a man younger than 35 with alopecia areata. Some clones in this sample may be carry-over from other donors' samples. This sequence joins TRBV12-3 or TRBV12-4 and TRBJ2-2, with a possible D match to TRBD1 (5 bases). Written as DNA, the CDR3 is TGTGCCAGCATTTCCTCGTGGGGCTCCGGCGGGGAGCTGTTTTTT. Its protein product is CASISSWGSGGELFF.